The source of this T cell receptor (beta chain) is a study of blood T cells in healthy people across ages. Study results and limitations: Versus aged donors, long-lived donors had higher diversity and more naive CD4+ cells.

The CDR3 length is 16 residues. Deletions cut 6 bases from V and 13 bases from J, with 31 bases between. Germline V gene lookup returns CDR1 SQVTM and CDR2 ANQGSEA. The sample providers were healthy Caucasian people from Russia, aged roughly 6 to 95. Details on this clonotype: Its target is unknown.

Combining a sample-barcoded 5' primer with a J-beta primer mix, a second PCR ran for roughly 7 to 12 cycles. TCRdb reprocessed the 5' RACE reads via MiXCR and lists one record per CDR3 protein. Of some 780,000 distinct CDR3 sequences listed, around 50% are singletons. The rearrangement joins TRBV29-1 to TRBJ2-1; maybe TRBD1 (5 bases). Source material: blood. The origin of this receptor is a man aged 40-55 years in good health. CDR3 DNA sequence: TGCAGCGTCCGAAACGTCCCGATGACAGAGCCAGAGACCCAGTTCTTC. Protein product: CSVRNVPMTEPETQFF.